This TCR beta chain was profiled in a study of vaccination and CD4 T cells after COVID-19. The assay that was used to sequence DNA from cultured CD4+ T cells was the Oncomine TCR Beta short-read assay. TCRdb fed the PCR reads into MiXCR, producing one record per CDR3 protein. The data hold about 15,000 distinct CDR3 sequences, with about 55% observed a single time. Treatment given: roughly 11-day PBMC culture with coronavirus spike peptide pools or control peptides (ViraFEST assay). Under the ViraFEST approach, antigen-specific T cells were expanded with peptide pools and TCRs subsequently sequenced. The cultures had half their medium swapped for fresh IL-2 medium on days 3 and 7. General observations from the study: The study found that a median approximately 83% of reactive clones in convalescent patients appeared only post-vaccination.

With respect to this clonotype: Its target is unknown.

The CDR3 loop spans 17 amino acids. The clonotype originates from a human donor who had recovered from COVID-19. The chain employs TRBV21-1 and TRBJ2-7; the D call TRBD1 from the table was never checked on the DNA. TRBV21-1 is designated a pseudogene. Sequences were obtained from CD4+ T cells from blood, cultured in vitro. Here the CDR3 DNA reads TGTGCCAGCAGCAAAGGGGCGGTGGAACACTGGGTCTACGAGCAGTACTTC. Residues: CASSKGAVEHWVYEQYF.